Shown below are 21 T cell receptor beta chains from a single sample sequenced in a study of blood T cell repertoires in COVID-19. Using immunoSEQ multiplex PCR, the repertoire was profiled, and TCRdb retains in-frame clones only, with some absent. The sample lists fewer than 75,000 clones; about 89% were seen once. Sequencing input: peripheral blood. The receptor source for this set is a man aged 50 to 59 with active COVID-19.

Here the CDR3 DNA reads TGCGCCAGCAGTCCTGGACAGGGGGCGCCCACTGGAAACACCATATATTTT. Protein: CASSPGQGAPTGNTIYF. The chain couples TRBV5-1 to TRBJ1-3, with 11 bases that match TRBD1. Trimming at V came to 5 bases and at J to 2 bases, leaving 9 bases not matched to a gene. Per the germline V gene, CDR1 is SGHRS and CDR2 is YFSETQ. The CDR3 is 17 amino acids.

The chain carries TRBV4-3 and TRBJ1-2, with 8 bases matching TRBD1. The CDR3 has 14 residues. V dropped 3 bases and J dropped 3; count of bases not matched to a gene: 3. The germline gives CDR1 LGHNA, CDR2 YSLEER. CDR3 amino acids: CASSQTGEDYGYTF. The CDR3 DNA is TGCGCCAGCAGCCAGACAGGGGAGGACTATGGCTACACCTTC.

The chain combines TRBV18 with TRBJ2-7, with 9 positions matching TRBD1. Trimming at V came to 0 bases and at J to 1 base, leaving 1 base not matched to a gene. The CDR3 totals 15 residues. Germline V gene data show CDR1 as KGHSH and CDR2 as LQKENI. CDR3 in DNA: TGTGCCAGCTCACCACCAGGGACAGGGTCCTACGAGCAGTACTTC. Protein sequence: CASSPPGTGSYEQYF. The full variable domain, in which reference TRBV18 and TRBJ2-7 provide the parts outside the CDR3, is NAGVMQNPRHLVRRRGQEARLRCSPMKGHSHVYWYRQLPEEGLKFMVYLQKENIIDESGMPKERFSAEFPKEGPSILRIQQVVRGDSAAYFCASSPPGTGSYEQYFGPGTRLTVT.

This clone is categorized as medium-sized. CDR3 DNA: TGTGCCAGACAGCAGGGGAACTATGGCTACACCTTC. Translated: CARQQGNYGYTF. The chain is built from TRBV7-2 and TRBJ1-2; D is perhaps TRBD1 (6 bases). V was clipped by 9 bases and J by 2 bases, with 10 bases between them. CDR1 is SGHTA and CDR2 is FQGNSA in the germline V gene. The CDR3 has 12 amino acids.

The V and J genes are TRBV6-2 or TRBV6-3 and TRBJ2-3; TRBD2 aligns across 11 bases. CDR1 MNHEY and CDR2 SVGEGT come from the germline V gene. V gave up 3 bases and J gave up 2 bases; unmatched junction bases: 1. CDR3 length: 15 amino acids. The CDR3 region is CASSYSGGATDTQYF. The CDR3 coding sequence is TGTGCCAGCAGTTATAGCGGGGGGGCCACAGATACGCAGTATTTT.

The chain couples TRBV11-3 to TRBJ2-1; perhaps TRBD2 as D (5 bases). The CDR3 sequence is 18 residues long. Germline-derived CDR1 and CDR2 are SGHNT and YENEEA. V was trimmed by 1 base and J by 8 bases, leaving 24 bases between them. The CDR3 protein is CASSLGRVGPPWSDEQFF. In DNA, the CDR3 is TGTGCCAGCAGCTTAGGGCGGGTAGGCCCTCCGTGGTCCGATGAGCAGTTCTTC. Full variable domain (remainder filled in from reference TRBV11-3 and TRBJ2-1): EAGVVQSPRYKIIEKKQPVAFWCNPISGHNTLYWYLQNLGQGPELLIRYENEEAVDDSQLPKDRFSAERLKGVDSTLKIQPAELGDSAVYLCASSLGRVGPPWSDEQFFGPGTRLTVL.

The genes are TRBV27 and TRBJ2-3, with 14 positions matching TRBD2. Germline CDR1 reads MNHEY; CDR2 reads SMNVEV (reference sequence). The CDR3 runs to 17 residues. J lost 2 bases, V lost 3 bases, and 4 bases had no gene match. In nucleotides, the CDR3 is TGTGCCAGCAGTTTGGGGACTAGCGGGGGAAACACAGATACGCAGTATTTT. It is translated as CASSLGTSGGNTDTQYF.

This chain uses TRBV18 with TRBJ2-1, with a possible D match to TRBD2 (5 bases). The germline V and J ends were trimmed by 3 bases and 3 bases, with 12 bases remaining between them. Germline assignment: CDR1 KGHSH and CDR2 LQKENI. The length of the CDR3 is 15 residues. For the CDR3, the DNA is TGTGCCAGCTCACCTGAACTAGGGAACTACAATGAGCAGTTCTTC. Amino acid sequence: CASSPELGNYNEQFF.

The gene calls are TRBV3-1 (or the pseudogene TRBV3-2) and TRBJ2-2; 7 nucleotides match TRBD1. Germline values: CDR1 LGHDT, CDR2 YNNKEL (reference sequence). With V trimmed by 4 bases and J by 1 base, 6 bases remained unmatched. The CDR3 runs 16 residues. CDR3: CASSLWDRKNTGELFF. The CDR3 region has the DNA TGTGCCAGCAGCCTTTGGGACAGAAAGAACACCGGGGAGCTGTTTTTT.

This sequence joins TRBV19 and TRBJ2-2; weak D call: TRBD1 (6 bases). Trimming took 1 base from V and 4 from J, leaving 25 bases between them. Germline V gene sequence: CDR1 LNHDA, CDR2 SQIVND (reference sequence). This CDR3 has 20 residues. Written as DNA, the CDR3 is TGTGCCAGTAGTATAGTTATCATAGGGACAATTTCTTCGGGCACCGGGGAGCTGTTTTTT. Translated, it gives CASSIVIIGTISSGTGELFF.

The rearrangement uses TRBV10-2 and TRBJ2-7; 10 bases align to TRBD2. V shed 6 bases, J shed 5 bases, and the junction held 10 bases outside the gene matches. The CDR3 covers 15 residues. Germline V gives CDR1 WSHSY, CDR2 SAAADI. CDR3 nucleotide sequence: TGCGCCAGCAGGAAGCGGGGGGGCCGGTTGGACGAGCAGTACTTC. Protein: CASRKRGGRLDEQYF.

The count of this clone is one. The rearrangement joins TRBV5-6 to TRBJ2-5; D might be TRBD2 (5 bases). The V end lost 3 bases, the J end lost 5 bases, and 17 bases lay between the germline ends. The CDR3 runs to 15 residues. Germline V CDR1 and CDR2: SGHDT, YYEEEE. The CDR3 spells CASSSTGVSGETQYF. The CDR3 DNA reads TGTGCCAGCAGCTCCACTGGGGTCTCGGGGGAGACCCAGTACTTC.

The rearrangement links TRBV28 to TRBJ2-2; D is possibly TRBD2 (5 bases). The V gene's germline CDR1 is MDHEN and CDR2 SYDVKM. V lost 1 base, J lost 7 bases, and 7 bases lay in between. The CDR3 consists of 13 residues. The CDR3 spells CASSLYGVGELFF. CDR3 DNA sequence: TGTGCCAGCAGTTTATACGGGGTCGGGGAGCTGTTTTTT.

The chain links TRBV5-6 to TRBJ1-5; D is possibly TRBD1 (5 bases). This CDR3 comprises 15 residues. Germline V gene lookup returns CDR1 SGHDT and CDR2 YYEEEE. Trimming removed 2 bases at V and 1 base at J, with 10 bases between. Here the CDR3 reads CASSLRGGSNQPQHF. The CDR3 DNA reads TGTGCCAGCAGCTTAAGGGGAGGGAGCAATCAGCCCCAGCATTTT.

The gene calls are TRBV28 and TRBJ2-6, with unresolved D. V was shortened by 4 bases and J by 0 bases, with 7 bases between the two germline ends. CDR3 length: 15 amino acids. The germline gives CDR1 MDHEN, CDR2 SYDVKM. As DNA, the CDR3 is TGTGCCAGCAGTTATCCGGGCTCTGGGGCCAACGTCCTGACTTTC. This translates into CASSYPGSGANVLTF.

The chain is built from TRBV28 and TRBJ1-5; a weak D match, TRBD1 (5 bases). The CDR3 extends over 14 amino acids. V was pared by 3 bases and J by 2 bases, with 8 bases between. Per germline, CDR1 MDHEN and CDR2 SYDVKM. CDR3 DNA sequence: TGTGCCAGCAGTTTGGGGGGGGGCAATCAGCCCCAGCATTTT. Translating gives CASSLGGGNQPQHF.

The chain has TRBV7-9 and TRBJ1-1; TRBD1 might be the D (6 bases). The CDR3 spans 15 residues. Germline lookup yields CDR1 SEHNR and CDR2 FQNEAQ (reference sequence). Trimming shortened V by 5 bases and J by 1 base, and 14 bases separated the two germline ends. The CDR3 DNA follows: TGTGCCAGCAGCCTCCGGGACACTTGGAACACTGAAGCTTTCTTT. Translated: CASSLRDTWNTEAFF.

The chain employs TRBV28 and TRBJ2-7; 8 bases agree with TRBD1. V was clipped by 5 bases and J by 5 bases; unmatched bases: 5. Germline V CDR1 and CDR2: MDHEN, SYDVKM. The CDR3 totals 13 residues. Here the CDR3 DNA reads TGTGCCAGCAGTCGACAGGGGTTGGACGAGCAGTACTTC. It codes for CASSRQGLDEQYF.

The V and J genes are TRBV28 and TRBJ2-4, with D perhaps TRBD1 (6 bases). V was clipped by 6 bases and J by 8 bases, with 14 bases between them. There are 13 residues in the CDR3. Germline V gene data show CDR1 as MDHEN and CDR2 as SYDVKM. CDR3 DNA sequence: TGTGCCAGCAGCCTACAGGGAATAGACATTCAGTACTTC. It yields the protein CASSLQGIDIQYF.

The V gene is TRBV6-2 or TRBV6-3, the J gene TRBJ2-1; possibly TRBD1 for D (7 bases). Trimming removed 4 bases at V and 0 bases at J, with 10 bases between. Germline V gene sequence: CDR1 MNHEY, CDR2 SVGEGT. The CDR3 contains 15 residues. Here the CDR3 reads CASSSQGGSYNEQFF. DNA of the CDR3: TGTGCCAGCAGTTCTCAGGGGGGCTCCTACAATGAGCAGTTCTTC.

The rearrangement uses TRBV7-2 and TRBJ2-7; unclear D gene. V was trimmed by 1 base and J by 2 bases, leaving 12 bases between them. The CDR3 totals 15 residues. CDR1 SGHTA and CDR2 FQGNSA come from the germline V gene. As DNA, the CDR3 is TGTGCCAGCAGCTTAGGGTCCTACCTCACCTACGAGCAGTACTTC. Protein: CASSLGSYLTYEQYF.